Each of the 10 T cell receptor beta chains below was sequenced from the same sample in a study of cytomegalovirus exposure and HLA in healthy donors. A multiplex PCR was run with 60 Vbeta primers and 13 Jbeta primers. Sequenced by immunoSEQ multiplex PCR; TCRdb stores in-frame clones only, minus some. This repertoire includes 50,000 or so clones. Sample: PBMCs. The receptor set was obtained from a man aged 45 to 65 in good health and CMV-seropositive.

The DNA for the CDR3 is TGCGCCAGCAGCCGCGGGACAGGGGGAAGCTATGGCTACACCTTC. Its protein is CASSRGTGGSYGYTF. V usage is TRBV4-1 and J usage is TRBJ1-2; 11 nucleotides agree with TRBD1. In germline, CDR1 is MGHRA, CDR2 YSYEKL. After removal of 4 bases from V and 4 bases from J, the junction contained 5 bases not matched to a gene. This CDR3 is 15 amino acids long.

This sequence joins TRBV29-1 and TRBJ1-1; 12 bases are a match to TRBD1. The J segment lost 11 bases and the V segment lost 4 bases, leaving 14 bases of the junction unmatched. Germline assignment: CDR1 SQVTM and CDR2 ANQGSEA. The CDR3 extends over 15 amino acids. CDR3 sequence reads: CSVASGDRGRPVAFF. CDR3 nucleotide sequence: TGCAGCGTTGCCTCCGGGGACAGGGGGCGCCCGGTCGCTTTCTTT.

The V and J genes are TRBV7-2 and TRBJ2-7; D gene unclear. Germline V gives CDR1 SGHTA, CDR2 FQGNSA. The CDR3 covers 14 residues. The V end lost 5 bases, the J end lost 5 bases, and 16 bases lay between the germline ends. This CDR3 reads CASSPPPLGHEQYF. The CDR3 DNA is TGTGCCAGCAGCCCCCCGCCGCTTGGCCACGAGCAGTACTTC.

The chain employs TRBV5-1 and TRBJ1-2, with a tentative D call TRBD1 (5 bases). The germline CDR1 and CDR2 sequences are SGHRS and YFSETQ. V gave up 4 bases and J gave up 8 bases, with 15 bases separating them. This CDR3 spans 13 amino acids. CDR3 nucleotide sequence: TGCGCCAGCAGCCCTCAGGGAGGGAAAGGCTACACCTTC. Translation gives CASSPQGGKGYTF.

The genes are TRBV5-1 and TRBJ1-5; TRBD1 is a possible D gene (6 bases). Germline V CDR1 and CDR2: SGHRS, YFSETQ. V was shortened by 2 bases and J by 0 bases, with 9 bases between the two germline ends. The CDR3 runs to 15 residues. DNA of the CDR3: TGCGCCAGCAGCTTAACAGGGTATAGCAATCAGCCCCAGCATTTT. It is translated as CASSLTGYSNQPQHF.

CDR3 sequence: CASTAGGGAADTQYF. CDR3 bases: TGTGCCAGCACCGCTGGCGGGGGGGCCGCAGATACGCAGTATTTT. This chain uses TRBV18 with TRBJ2-3, with TRBD2 matching over 9 bases. The V gene end was trimmed by 8 bases and the J gene end by 4 bases; junction bases not matched to a gene: 10. The CDR3 sequence is 15 residues long. CDR1 and CDR2 from the germline V gene are KGHSH and LQKENI.

The J gene is TRBJ1-1, the V gene TRBV4-2; unclear D gene. The V gene lost 0 bases and the J gene lost 0 bases, with 11 bases spanning the gap. CDR1 and CDR2 (germline): LGHNA, YNFKEQ. The CDR3 is 16 residues long. The CDR3 reads CASSQDSRHLNTEAFF. CDR3 DNA: TGTGCCAGCAGCCAAGATTCTCGACACTTGAACACTGAAGCTTTCTTT.

The V call is TRBV30, the J call TRBJ1-2, with TRBD1 identical over 7 bases. This CDR3 has 13 amino acids. From germline, CDR1 is GTSNPN and CDR2 SVGIG (reference sequence). The J segment lost 6 bases and the V segment lost 2 bases, leaving 6 bases of the junction unmatched. The CDR3 DNA sequence: TGTGCCTGGAGTTCCACAGGGGTTAATGGCTACACCTTC. As protein: CAWSSTGVNGYTF.

This sequence joins TRBV5-1 and TRBJ1-1, with D perhaps matching TRBD1 (6 bases). Per germline, CDR1 SGHRS and CDR2 YFSETQ. The length of the CDR3 is 15 residues. V was trimmed by 2 bases and J by 5 bases, leaving 16 bases between them. The CDR3 bases are TGCGCCAGCAGCTTCTCATCGGGAGGGGGGACTGAAGCTTTCTTT. It is translated as CASSFSSGGGTEAFF.

The chain couples TRBV4-3 to TRBJ2-7; the D is unclear. The CDR3 has 14 amino acids. V lost 3 bases, J lost 2 bases, and 11 bases lay in between. Germline V gene sequence: CDR1 LGHNA, CDR2 YSLEER. CDR3 loop: CASSQQPSAYEQYF. In nucleotides, the CDR3 is TGCGCCAGCAGCCAGCAGCCCAGCGCCTACGAGCAGTACTTC.